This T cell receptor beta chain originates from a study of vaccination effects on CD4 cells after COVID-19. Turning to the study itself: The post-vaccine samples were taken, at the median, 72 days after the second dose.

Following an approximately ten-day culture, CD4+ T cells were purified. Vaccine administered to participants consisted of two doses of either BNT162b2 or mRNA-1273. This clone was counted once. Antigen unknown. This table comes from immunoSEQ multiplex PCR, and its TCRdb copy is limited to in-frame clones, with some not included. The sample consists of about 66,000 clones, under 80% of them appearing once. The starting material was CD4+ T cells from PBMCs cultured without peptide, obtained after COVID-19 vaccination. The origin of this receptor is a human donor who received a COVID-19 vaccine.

Here the CDR3 reads CASSLGPRAGTRANSPLHF. CDR3 DNA sequence: TGTGCCAGCAGCTTGGGCCCACGGGCAGGGACCCGGGCCAATTCACCCCTCCACTTT. The V call is TRBV5-5, the J call TRBJ1-6; weak D call: TRBD1 (5 bases). The CDR3 length is 19 residues. V was cut by 0 bases and J by 7 bases, with 23 bases left in between. Germline V lookup: CDR1 SGHKS, CDR2 YYEKEE (reference sequence).